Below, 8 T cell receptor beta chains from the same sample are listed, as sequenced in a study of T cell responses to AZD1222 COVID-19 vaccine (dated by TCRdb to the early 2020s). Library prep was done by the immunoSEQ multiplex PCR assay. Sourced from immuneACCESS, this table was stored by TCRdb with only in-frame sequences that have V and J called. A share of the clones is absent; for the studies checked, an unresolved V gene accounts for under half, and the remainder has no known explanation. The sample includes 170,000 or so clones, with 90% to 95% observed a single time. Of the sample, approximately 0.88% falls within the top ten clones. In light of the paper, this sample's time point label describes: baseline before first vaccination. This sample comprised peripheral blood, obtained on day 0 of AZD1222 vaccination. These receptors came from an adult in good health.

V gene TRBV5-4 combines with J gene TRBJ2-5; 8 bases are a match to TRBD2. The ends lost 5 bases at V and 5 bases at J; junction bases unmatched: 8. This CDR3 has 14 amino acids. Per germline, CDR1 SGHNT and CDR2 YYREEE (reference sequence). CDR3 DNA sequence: TGTGCCAGCAGGGACGGGGGGGCCCGGGAGACCCAGTACTTC. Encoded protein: CASRDGGARETQYF. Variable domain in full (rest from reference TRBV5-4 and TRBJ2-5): ETGVTQSPTHLIKTRGQQVTLRCSSQSGHNTVSWYQQALGQGPQFIFQYYREEENGRGNFPPRFSGLQFPNYSSELNVNALELDDSALYLCASRDGGARETQYFGPGTRLLVL.

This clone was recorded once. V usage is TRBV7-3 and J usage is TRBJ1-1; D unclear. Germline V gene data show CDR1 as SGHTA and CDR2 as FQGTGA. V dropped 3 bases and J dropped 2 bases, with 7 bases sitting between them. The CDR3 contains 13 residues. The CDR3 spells CASSFDGNTEAFF. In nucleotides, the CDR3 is TGTGCCAGCAGCTTTGACGGCAACACTGAAGCTTTCTTT.

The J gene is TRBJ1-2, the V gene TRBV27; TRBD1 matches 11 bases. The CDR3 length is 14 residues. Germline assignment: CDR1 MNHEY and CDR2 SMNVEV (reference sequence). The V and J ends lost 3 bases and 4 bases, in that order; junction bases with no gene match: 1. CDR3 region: CASSLGTGGYGYTF. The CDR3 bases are TGTGCCAGCAGTTTGGGGACAGGGGGCTATGGCTACACCTTC.

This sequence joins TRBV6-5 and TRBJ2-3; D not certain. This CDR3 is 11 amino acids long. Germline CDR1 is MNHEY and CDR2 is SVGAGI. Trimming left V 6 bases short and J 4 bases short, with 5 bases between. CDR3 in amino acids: CASRVADTQYF. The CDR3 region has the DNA TGTGCCAGCAGGGTTGCAGATACGCAGTATTTT.

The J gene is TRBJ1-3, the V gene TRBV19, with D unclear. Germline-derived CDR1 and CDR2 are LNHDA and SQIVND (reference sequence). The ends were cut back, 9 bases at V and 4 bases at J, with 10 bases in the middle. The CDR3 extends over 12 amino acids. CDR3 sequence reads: CASLTIGNTIYF. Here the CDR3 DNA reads TGTGCCAGCCTAACCATAGGAAACACCATATATTTT.

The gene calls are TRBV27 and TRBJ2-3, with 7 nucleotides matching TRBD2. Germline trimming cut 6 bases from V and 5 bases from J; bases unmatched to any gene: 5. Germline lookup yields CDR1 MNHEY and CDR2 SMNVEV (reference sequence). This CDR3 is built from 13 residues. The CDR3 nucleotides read TGTGCCAGCAGGGGGACTACCGGAGATACGCAGTATTTT. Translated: CASRGTTGDTQYF.

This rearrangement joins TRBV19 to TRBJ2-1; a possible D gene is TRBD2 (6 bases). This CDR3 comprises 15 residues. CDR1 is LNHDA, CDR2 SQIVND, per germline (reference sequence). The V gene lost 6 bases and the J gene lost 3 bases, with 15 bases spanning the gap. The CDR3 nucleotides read TGTGCCAGTAGCCCTGGGGGGAACGGCTACAATGAGCAGTTCTTC. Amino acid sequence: CASSPGGNGYNEQFF.

Here the CDR3 reads CASSIGRPREKLFF. CDR3 bases: TGTGCCAGTAGTATTGGCAGGCCGCGGGAAAAACTGTTTTTT. The chain has TRBV19 and TRBJ1-4; D is undetermined. The CDR3 extends over 14 amino acids. In germline, CDR1 is LNHDA, CDR2 SQIVND (reference sequence). V lost 3 bases and J lost 8, with 13 bases in between.